This paragraph reports one T cell receptor beta chain. Only in-frame clones appear in the TCRdb table, and some are missing; sequencing was by immunoSEQ multiplex PCR. The sample records about 6,000 clones, roughly 25% being singletons. The sample belongs to a study of T cells in localized non-small cell lung cancer. This CDR3 has 15 amino acids. Trimming pared 7 bases from V and 3 bases from J, leaving 19 bases between. Germline V gene sequence: CDR1 MDHEN, CDR2 SYDVKM. Here the sequenced sample was lung tumor tissue, taken before any cancer treatment. The chain is built from TRBV28 and TRBJ2-7; no reliable D call. This receptor was identified in a female donor of 60 years or more with stage I lung adenocarcinoma. This CDR3 reads CASTSGLGFLYEQYF. The CDR3 DNA reads TGTGCCAGCACCTCGGGTCTGGGGTTCCTCTACGAGCAGTACTTC.